This TCR beta chain was observed in a study of shared T cell receptors in the human thymus. Germline V gene data show CDR1 as WSHSY and CDR2 as SAAADI. The CDR3 spans 16 residues. V dropped 2 bases and J dropped 0 bases, with 11 bases sitting between them. The repertoire was sequenced with immunoSEQ multiplex PCR; TCRdb's copy has only in-frame clones and lacks some. The sample yields some 700,000 clones, around 87% seen once. Another study also made use of these data, one on human thymus T cells. That publication notes: Donation came from healthy Finnish infants having corrective surgery for congenital heart defects. From resections taken during corrective heart surgery, the thymus tissue was obtained. It looked as if thymic and blood repertoires used V and J genes in a biased way. There were highly overlapping thymic repertoires among unrelated individuals, as related research reported.

The specimen was thymocytes. This clonotype was obtained from a boy under three years old with a congenital heart defect. The genes are TRBV10-2 and TRBJ1-5; perhaps TRBD1 as D (5 bases). CDR3 region: CASSERQKYSNQPQHF. Written as DNA, the CDR3 is TGCGCCAGCAGTGAGAGACAGAAATATAGCAATCAGCCCCAGCATTTT.